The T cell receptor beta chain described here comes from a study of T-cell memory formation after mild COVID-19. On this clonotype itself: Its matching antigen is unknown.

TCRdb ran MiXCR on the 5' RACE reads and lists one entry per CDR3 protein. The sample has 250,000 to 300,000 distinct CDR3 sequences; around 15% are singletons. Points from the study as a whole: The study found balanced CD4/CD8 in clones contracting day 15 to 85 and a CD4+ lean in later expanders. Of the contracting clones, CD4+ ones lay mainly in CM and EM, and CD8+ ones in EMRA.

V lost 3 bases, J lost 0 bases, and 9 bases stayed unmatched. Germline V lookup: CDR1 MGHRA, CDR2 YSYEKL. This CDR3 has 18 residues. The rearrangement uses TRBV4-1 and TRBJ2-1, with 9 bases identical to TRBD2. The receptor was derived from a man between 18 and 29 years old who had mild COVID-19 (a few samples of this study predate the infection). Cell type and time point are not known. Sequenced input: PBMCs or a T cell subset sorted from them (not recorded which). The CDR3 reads CASSQRRGGLDSYNEQFF. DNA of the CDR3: TGCGCCAGCAGCCAGAGGCGGGGGGGCCTGGACTCCTACAATGAGCAGTTCTTC.